The next 27 T cell receptor beta chains were all read from a single sample in a study of blood T cells in healthy people across ages. A second PCR of roughly 7 to 11 cycles used a sample-barcoded 5' primer and a J-beta primer mix. TCRdb re-called the 5' RACE reads through MiXCR, storing one row per CDR3 protein. The table has some 760,000 distinct CDR3 sequences, around a quarter seen once; the top ten hold more than 8.5%. These same records also appear under a second study, on T cells of mothers and their children.

Sequencing was carried out using blood. These TCRs come from a boy between 10 and 17 years old in good health.

This clonotype was observed many times. The genes are TRBV5-1 and TRBJ2-7; no firm D call. Germline V CDR1 and CDR2: SGHRS, YFSETQ. V lost 0 bases and J 2 bases, leaving 9 bases between the germline ends. This CDR3 is built from 14 residues. The CDR3 bases are TGCGCCAGCAGCTTGGATGGCGGAACCTACGAGCAGTACTTC. It codes for CASSLDGGTYEQYF. Using reference TRBV5-1 and TRBJ2-7 for the parts outside the CDR3, the full variable domain is KAGVTQTPRYLIKTRGQQVTLSCSPISGHRSVSWYQQTPGQGLQFLFEYFSETQRNKGNFPGRFSGRQFSNSRSEMNVSTLELGDSALYLCASSLDGGTYEQYFGPGTRLTVT.

The V call is TRBV9, the J call TRBJ2-3, with 8 nucleotides matching TRBD2. The germline gives CDR1 SGDLS, CDR2 YYNGEE. This CDR3 comprises 16 residues. V was pared by 1 base and J by 3 bases, with 7 bases of the junction left unmatched. CDR3 amino acids: CASSVYLSGGTDTQYF. The CDR3 DNA is TGTGCCAGCAGCGTATATCTATCGGGAGGGACAGATACGCAGTATTTT.

This chain links TRBV28 with TRBJ2-1; 12 positions agree with TRBD2. The CDR3 loop spans 20 amino acids. CDR1 is MDHEN, CDR2 SYDVKM, per germline. The V segment lost 6 bases and the J segment 0 bases; nucleotides outside the gene matches: 15. The CDR3 DNA sequence: TGTGCCAGCAGGATATCGGCTAGCGGGAGGGCCGAGGGCTCCTACAATGAGCAGTTCTTC. Its translation is CASRISASGRAEGSYNEQFF. Full variable domain (missing parts from reference TRBV28 and TRBJ2-1): DVKVTQSSRYLVKRTGEKVFLECVQDMDHENMFWYRQDPGLGLRLIYFSYDVKMKEKGDIPEGYSVSREKKERFSLILESASTNQTSMYLCASRISASGRAEGSYNEQFFGPGTRLTVL.

This clonotype was observed a handful of times. The CDR3 sequence is CASSSVRAETDTQYF. The CDR3 nucleotides read TGTGCCAGCAGCTCCGTTAGGGCTGAGACAGATACGCAGTATTTT. This rearrangement joins TRBV7-9 to TRBJ2-3; no clear D gene. Between the trimmed V and J ends, which lost 4 bases and 3 bases, there was a span of 14 bases. The CDR3 runs 15 residues. Per germline, CDR1 SEHNR and CDR2 FQNEAQ (reference sequence). Variable domain in full (rest from reference TRBV7-9 and TRBJ2-3): DTGVSQNPRHKITKRGQNVTFRCDPISEHNRLYWYRQTLGQGPEFLTYFQNEAQLEKSRLLSDRFSAERPKGSFSTLEIQRTEQGDSAMYLCASSSVRAETDTQYFGPGTRLTVL.

Only a few counts were recorded for this clonotype. The chain joins TRBV6-2 or TRBV6-3 to TRBJ1-1, with a weak D call TRBD1 (5 bases). The CDR3 length is 12 residues. V was trimmed by 4 bases and J by 8 bases, leaving 11 bases between them. From germline, CDR1 is MNHEY and CDR2 SVGEGT. CDR3 region: CASSWDFREAFF. The CDR3 coding sequence is TGTGCCAGCAGTTGGGACTTCAGGGAAGCTTTCTTT.

The chain carries TRBV12-3 or TRBV12-4 and TRBJ2-3, with 8 bases that match TRBD1. J lost 1 base, V lost 9 bases, and 9 bases had no gene match. CDR3 length: 15 residues. The CDR3 DNA is TGTGCCAGTAGACCGACAGGGGATGGCACAGATACGCAGTATTTT. Translation gives CASRPTGDGTDTQYF.

This clonotype was picked up a small number of times. The chain has TRBV5-1 and TRBJ2-7, with a tentative D call TRBD2 (5 bases). This CDR3 is built from 16 residues. The V and J ends lost 1 base and 2 bases respectively, with 16 bases between them. Germline CDR1 is SGHRS and CDR2 is YFSETQ. The CDR3 nucleotides are TGCGCCAGCAGCTTGAGAGTAGGGTCGAGGGCCTACGAGCAGTACTTC. Residues: CASSLRVGSRAYEQYF. The full variable domain, its missing parts supplied by reference TRBV5-1 and TRBJ2-7, is KAGVTQTPRYLIKTRGQQVTLSCSPISGHRSVSWYQQTPGQGLQFLFEYFSETQRNKGNFPGRFSGRQFSNSRSEMNVSTLELGDSALYLCASSLRVGSRAYEQYFGPGTRLTVT.

The table lists this clonotype with a few counts. V and J are TRBV19 and TRBJ2-1; D unresolved. Trimming pared 8 bases from V and 8 bases from J, leaving 16 bases between. Germline V CDR1 and CDR2: LNHDA, SQIVND (reference sequence). The CDR3 is 13 amino acids. CDR3 in amino acids: CASLGDPKYEQFF. CDR3 nucleotide sequence: TGTGCCAGTCTGGGCGACCCGAAATATGAGCAGTTCTTC.

This clonotype turned up a few times. This rearrangement joins TRBV20-1 to TRBJ1-2; 8 positions match TRBD1. The CDR3 sequence is 12 residues long. Trimming cost V 1 base and J 8 bases; bases outside gene matches: 3. The germline CDR1 and CDR2 sequences are DFQATT and SNEGSKA (reference sequence). CDR3 loop: CSARVRGHGYTF. The DNA of the CDR3 is TGCAGTGCTAGAGTCAGGGGGCACGGCTACACCTTC.

CDR3 loop: CASSQDEGNAFF. The CDR3 DNA reads TGCGCCAGCAGCCAAGATGAGGGTAACGCTTTCTTT. The V call is TRBV4-3, the J call TRBJ1-1; D remains unclear. V lost 0 bases and J lost 11, with 10 bases in between. CDR3 length: 12 amino acids. Looked up from germline, CDR1 is LGHNA and CDR2 is YSLEER.

This chain links TRBV6-2 or TRBV6-3 with TRBJ2-7; 8 bases agree with TRBD1. Per germline, CDR1 MNHEY and CDR2 SVGEGT. The CDR3 extends over 18 amino acids. J was trimmed by 3 bases and V by 5 bases; bases with no gene match: 18. CDR3 DNA: TGTGCCAGCAGTACCGCCTTAACTCCGGGACAGGTAATCTACGAGCAGTACTTC. Residues: CASSTALTPGQVIYEQYF.

The V call is TRBV20-1, the J call TRBJ2-2; perhaps TRBD1 as D (6 bases). This CDR3 has 14 amino acids. Germline values: CDR1 DFQATT, CDR2 SNEGSKA (reference sequence). Trimming left V 5 bases short and J 2 bases short, with 12 bases between. CDR3 nucleotide sequence: TGCAGTGCTCGAGGACAGACAAACACCGGGGAGCTGTTTTTT. Protein product: CSARGQTNTGELFF.

Only a few counts were recorded for this clonotype. Written as DNA, the CDR3 is TGTGCCAGCAGCTTGCTGCGGGGCACAGATACGCAGTATTTT. This encodes CASSLLRGTDTQYF. This chain connects TRBV11-2 to TRBJ2-3; weak D call: TRBD2 (5 bases). The CDR3 covers 14 residues. V was trimmed by 3 bases and J by 1 base, leaving 8 bases between them. CDR1 and CDR2 from the germline V gene are SGHAT and FQNNGV.

This clonotype was picked up a small number of times. The CDR3 coding sequence is TGCAGTGCTAGAGATCCTGGAATTAGCTCCTACGAGCAGTACTTC. Protein: CSARDPGISSYEQYF. V gene TRBV20-1 combines with J gene TRBJ2-7, with D uncertain. The CDR3 is made up of 15 amino acids. The ends were cut back, 0 bases at V and 0 bases at J, with 12 bases in the middle. Germline V gene sequence: CDR1 DFQATT, CDR2 SNEGSKA (reference sequence).

The chain couples TRBV7-6 to TRBJ2-3; a possible D gene is TRBD1 (5 bases). The CDR3 is made up of 14 amino acids. The germline V gene has CDR1 SGHVS and CDR2 FNYEAQ. Trimming removed 5 bases at V and 4 bases at J, with 13 bases between. The CDR3 region has the DNA TGTGCCAGCAGCCAGACTCTAGGGGCAGATACGCAGTATTTT. Translation gives CASSQTLGADTQYF.

The chain has TRBV29-1 and TRBJ2-7; 7 bases map to TRBD1. The CDR3 totals 13 residues. Germline lookup yields CDR1 SQVTM and CDR2 ANQGSEA. V trimming: 6 bases; J trimming: 0 bases; junction bases outside the gene matches: 5. The CDR3, as DNA: TGCAGCGTAACCGGGACAGACTCCTACGAGCAGTACTTC. Translating it yields CSVTGTDSYEQYF.

The chain uses TRBV20-1 and TRBJ2-7, with 7 bases matching TRBD2. The CDR3 length is 16 residues. The junction had 11 bases not matched to a gene; V was cut back by 3 bases and J by 0 bases. Germline CDR1 reads DFQATT; CDR2 reads SNEGSKA (reference sequence). The DNA of the CDR3 is TGCAGTGCTAGCCCACGGGAGCGGGGAAGCTCCTACGAGCAGTACTTC. It codes for CSASPRERGSSYEQYF.

This clonotype occurred a few times. This chain connects TRBV29-1 to TRBJ1-4; no reliable D call. Looked up from germline, CDR1 is SQVTM and CDR2 is ANQGSEA. The CDR3 consists of 12 residues. V was pared by 0 bases and J by 8 bases, with 7 bases between. The CDR3 reads CSVEDGGEKLFF. The CDR3 DNA reads as TGCAGCGTTGAAGACGGCGGGGAAAAACTGTTTTTT.

The table lists this clonotype with a count of one. The CDR3 DNA follows: TGTGCCAGCTCCGCGACAGGGGGTGACACAGATACGCAGTATTTT. It is translated as CASSATGGDTDTQYF. This chain uses TRBV18 with TRBJ2-3; TRBD1 agrees at 9 bases. The CDR3 contains 15 residues. Germline values: CDR1 KGHSH, CDR2 LQKENI. V shed 6 bases, J shed 2 bases, and the junction held 6 bases outside the gene matches.

The genes are TRBV27 and TRBJ2-5; the D is unclear. The closer fit of TRBJ2-7 to the DNA end suggests the J call may be wrong. Germline V gene sequence: CDR1 MNHEY, CDR2 SMNVEV (reference sequence). The CDR3 consists of 13 residues. This CDR3 is CASSVSANYEQYF. CDR3 nucleotide sequence: TGTGCCAGCTCTGTATCAGCAAACTACGAGCAGTACTTC.

This clonotype was counted once. This chain joins TRBV3-1 and TRBJ2-5; D might be TRBD1 (6 bases). The DNA end is more similar to TRBJ2-1, so the J call may be wrong. The CDR3 spans 15 residues. From germline, CDR1 is LGHDT and CDR2 YNNKEL (reference sequence). The CDR3 DNA reads TGTGCCAGCAGCCAACCTGGACAGCTATACAATGAGCAGTTCTTC. Encoded protein: CASSQPGQLYNEQFF.

This clonotype was detected only a few times. The gene calls are TRBV10-3 and TRBJ2-2; D is uncertain. Germline values: CDR1 ENHRY, CDR2 SYGVKD. The V end lost 0 bases, the J end lost 6 bases, and 5 bases lay between the germline ends. This CDR3 is 13 amino acids long. The CDR3 bases are TGTGCCATCAGTGAGTCCAAGGCCGGGGAGCTGTTTTTT. It encodes CAISESKAGELFF.

This clonotype has ten or more counts. This chain links TRBV7-9 with TRBJ1-4; D not certain. CDR1 and CDR2 (germline): SEHNR, FQNEAQ (reference sequence). Trimming pared 5 bases from V and 7 bases from J, leaving 8 bases between. The CDR3 runs to 12 residues. DNA for the CDR3: TGTGCCAGCAGCCGCGACGGTGAAAAACTGTTTTTT. Protein sequence: CASSRDGEKLFF. Complete variable domain (other parts from reference TRBV7-9 and TRBJ1-4): DTGVSQNPRHKITKRGQNVTFRCDPISEHNRLYWYRQTLGQGPEFLTYFQNEAQLEKSRLLSDRFSAERPKGSFSTLEIQRTEQGDSAMYLCASSRDGEKLFFGSGTQLSVL.

V and J are TRBV6-5 and TRBJ1-1; TRBD1 might be the D (6 bases). Trimming took off 6 bases at V and 8 bases at J, with 16 bases between the two ends. The germline V gene has CDR1 MNHEY and CDR2 SVGAGI. The CDR3 extends over 13 amino acids. CDR3 in DNA: TGTGCCAGCAGCATCACAGGGTGGGCGGAAGCTTTCTTT. It encodes CASSITGWAEAFF.

This clonotype appeared once. J is TRBJ2-3 and V is TRBV29-1; D remains ambiguous. Between the trimmed V and J ends, which lost 4 bases and 2 bases, there was a span of 7 bases. The CDR3 length is 12 residues. Germline V gene sequence: CDR1 SQVTM, CDR2 ANQGSEA. The CDR3 DNA sequence: TGCAGCGTTGGAGCCCCCACAGATACGCAGTATTTT. This encodes CSVGAPTDTQYF.

This clonotype was picked up a small number of times. This rearrangement joins TRBV5-1 to TRBJ2-1; tentatively, D is TRBD2 (6 bases). Germline V gene data show CDR1 as SGHRS and CDR2 as YFSETQ. The CDR3 loop spans 15 amino acids. Trimming cost V 3 bases and J 5 bases, with 15 bases left between them. In nucleotides, the CDR3 is TGCGCCAGCAGCTACGGACTAACGATAAACAATGAGCAGTTCTTC. This codes for CASSYGLTINNEQFF.

On this clonotype itself: One end of the junction varies from germline; a read error may be responsible. CDR3 amino acids: CASSPSGRRGNEQFF. The CDR3 nucleotides read TGCGCCAGCAGTCCTAGCGGGAGGCGAGGGAATGAGCAGTTCTTC. This sequence joins TRBV6-5 and TRBJ2-1, with 11 bases matching TRBD2. There are 15 residues in the CDR3. Germline V lookup: CDR1 MNHEY, CDR2 SVGAGI.